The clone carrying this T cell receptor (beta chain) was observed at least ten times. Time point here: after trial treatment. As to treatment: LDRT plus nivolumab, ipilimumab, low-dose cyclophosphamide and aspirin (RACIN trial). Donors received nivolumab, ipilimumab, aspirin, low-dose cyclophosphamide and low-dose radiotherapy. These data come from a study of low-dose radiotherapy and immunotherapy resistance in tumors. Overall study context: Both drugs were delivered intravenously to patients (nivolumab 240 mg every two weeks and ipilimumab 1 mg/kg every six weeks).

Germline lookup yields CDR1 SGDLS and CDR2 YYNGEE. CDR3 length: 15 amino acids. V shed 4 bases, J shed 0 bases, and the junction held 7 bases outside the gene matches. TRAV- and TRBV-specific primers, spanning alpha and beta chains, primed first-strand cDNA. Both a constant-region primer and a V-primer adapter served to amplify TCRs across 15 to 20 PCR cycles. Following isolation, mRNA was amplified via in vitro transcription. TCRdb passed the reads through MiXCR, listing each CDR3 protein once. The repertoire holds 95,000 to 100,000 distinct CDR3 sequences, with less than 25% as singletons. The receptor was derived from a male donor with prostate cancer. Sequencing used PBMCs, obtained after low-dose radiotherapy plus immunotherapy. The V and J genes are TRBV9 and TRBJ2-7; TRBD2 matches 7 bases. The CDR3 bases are TGTGCCAGCAGCCCAAAAGCGGGGACCTCCTACGAGCAGTACTTC. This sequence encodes CASSPKAGTSYEQYF.